This paragraph covers one T cell receptor beta chain sequence. The data were taken from a study of cytomegalovirus exposure and HLA in healthy donors. Each of the donors was a healthy bone marrow donor. PCR amplification relied on 60 Vbeta primers (plus 13 Jbeta primers). Libraries were prepared by immunoSEQ multiplex PCR; TCRdb keeps only in-frame clonotypes and omits some of them. The table lists 50,000 to 60,000 clones, 75% to 80% of them singletons. Sequencing used PBMCs. The clonotype was recovered from a woman aged 35 to 49 in good health and CMV-seropositive.

The CDR3 region has the DNA TGTGCCAGCAGTCCGCGGACATTTAATGGCTACACCTTC. Translated, it gives CASSPRTFNGYTF. This sequence joins TRBV27 and TRBJ1-2; maybe TRBD1 (5 bases). This CDR3 contains 13 residues. Trimming left V 5 bases short and J 6 bases short, with 13 bases between. CDR1 is MNHEY and CDR2 is SMNVEV in the germline V gene (reference sequence).